This TCR beta chain was recovered during a study of T cell changes during pregnancy in multiple sclerosis. CDR1 and CDR2 (germline): SGHAT, FQNNGV. There are 15 residues in the CDR3. Trimming left V 3 bases short and J 4 bases short, with 16 bases between. This clone was seen only once. TCRdb's table, derived via immunoSEQ multiplex PCR, lists solely in-frame clones and lacks some. The sample holds roughly 64,000 clones, about 90% seen once. The rearrangement links TRBV11-2 to TRBJ2-7, with D perhaps TRBD2 (6 bases). The source is a female donor in good health, enrolled as a control in a pregnancy study. The source material was peripheral blood, sampled in the third trimester of pregnancy. The CDR3: CASSFLSGVQYEQYF. CDR3 in DNA: TGTGCCAGCAGCTTCCTGTCGGGAGTTCAGTACGAGCAGTACTTC.